The TCR beta chain under discussion was sequenced for a study of CD8 T cells in ankylosing spondylitis (dated by TCRdb to about 2017). A note on the overall study: T cell receptor beta repertoires were profiled in healthy donors and ankylosing spondylitis patients so that disease-linked TCR variants could be found. In total, the full study cohort was made up of some 110 healthy donors and about two dozen ankylosing spondylitis patients. Samples of peripheral blood were taken, and for ankylosing spondylitis patients, synovial fluid was collected as well. On the study overall, not on this receptor specifically: Some motif variants were previously reported in synovial fluid and blood of reactive arthritis patients, suggesting common disease-initiation mechanisms. In peripheral blood, the disease-linked clones were found at relatively low frequencies and had a CD8+ phenotype. Blood from ankylosing spondylitis patients appeared to be characterized by a TCR beta motif composed of under ten highly homologous amino acid variants. The disease-linked clones were reported to be significantly enriched in matched synovial fluid samples from ankylosing spondylitis patients.

In this sample, this clonotype turned up many times. Its binding antigen is unknown. The record has no base qualities; no much larger clone is one base away. The CDR3 numbers 13 residues from cysteine through phenylalanine. Only the CDR3 DNA stays, 39 bases, in frame from base 1. Trimming accounts for 1 base at V and 13 bases at J, while the number of junction bases matched to no gene is 10. From the germline V gene, CDR1 is SQVTM and CDR2 is ANQGSEA. Sequencing was carried out with an Illumina HiSeq 2500. Quantitative 5'-RACE with molecular barcodes was used to prepare TCR beta libraries. In the original analysis: Disease-linked TCR variants were identified with a new computational method built on a probabilistic model of VDJ rearrangement. The raw public data were reprocessed by TCRdb itself: fastp quality trimming at Q25, MiXCR clonotype calling, in-frame beta chains only. CDR3 protein sequences are deduplicated, and each keeps its most common genes and DNA. These V and J calls derive from TCRdb rather than the authors' analysis. The sample contains under 200,000 distinct CDR3 sequences, more than 9% of them found a single time. Jointly, the top ten make up almost 30% of the sample.

The sequence joins TRBV29-1 to TRBJ2-1, and TRBD1 matches 7 of the central bases. The TCR originated in a male donor with ankylosing spondylitis or in good health (not recorded which). The specimen was blood, either unsorted or a sorted T cell fraction (not recorded which). The CDR3 loop reads CSVEAQGWTGQFF. The base sequence is TGCAGCGTTGAAGCCCAAGGATGGACAGGACAGTTCTTC.